This TCR beta chain was identified in a study of blood T cell repertoires in COVID-19. Overall study context: Samples taken during acute and convalescent COVID-19 were collected in the United States, Italy and Spain. PBMCs, B-cell-depleted T cells, or T cells were the source of the cDNA or gDNA that made up the material.

As handled by the study authors: Amplified reference gene primers provided the basis for estimating nucleated cell counts. Generated by immunoSEQ multiplex PCR, the TCRdb table keeps only in-frame clones and is missing some. V and J calls and clone size are those listed in that table; D and trimming were worked out from the DNA. Here the sample spans under 300,000 clones, 84% being singletons. There are 16 residues in the CDR3. CDR1 is MDHEN, CDR2 SYDVKM, per germline. V was pared by 2 bases and J by 2 bases, with 14 bases between. The specimen sequenced was peripheral blood. This clonotype was sampled from a woman aged 35 to 49 who had recovered from COVID-19. The chain links TRBV28 to TRBJ2-3; tentatively, D is TRBD2 (7 bases). CDR3: CASSLPTGGLTDTQYF. CDR3 sequence (DNA): TGTGCCAGCAGTTTACCGACCGGGGGGCTCACAGATACGCAGTATTTT.